These 8 T cell receptor beta chains share one sample of origin, sequenced in a study of cytotoxic CD8 clonotypes in ibrutinib-treated CLL. The protocol was immunoSEQ multiplex PCR, while the TCRdb copy is restricted to in-frame clones and leaves out a portion. The sample holds 130,000 to 150,000 clones, around three quarters seen once. The specimen was PBMCs, collected after 12 months of ibrutinib treatment. The receptor set was obtained from a human donor with chronic lymphocytic leukemia.

The genes are TRBV6-5 and TRBJ2-3; D gene ambiguous. Germline V gives CDR1 MNHEY, CDR2 SVGAGI. Deletions cut 2 bases from V and 8 bases from J, with 11 bases between. This CDR3 is 13 amino acids long. The CDR3 DNA is TGTGCCAGCAGTTACCGGCGCCAAGGTACGCAGTATTTT. Its protein product is CASSYRRQGTQYF.

The J gene is TRBJ1-1, the V gene TRBV28; a weak D match, TRBD1 (6 bases). The V end lost 5 bases, the J end lost 1 base, and 17 bases lay between the germline ends. CDR1 and CDR2 (germline): MDHEN, SYDVKM. The CDR3 sequence is 16 residues long. CDR3 sequence (DNA): TGTGCCAGCAGTAGACCCAGGGGCCCAGGGAACACTGAAGCTTTCTTT. This sequence encodes CASSRPRGPGNTEAFF.

V gene TRBV5-1 combines with J gene TRBJ1-1; 7 bases fit TRBD1. Germline V CDR1 and CDR2: SGHRS, YFSETQ. There are 14 residues in the CDR3. Losses at the gene ends were 3 bases for V and 4 bases for J; bases not matched to a gene: 6. The CDR3 DNA follows: TGCGCCAGCAGCTATACAGGGGAGGGCACTGAAGCTTTCTTT. Amino acids: CASSYTGEGTEAFF.

This chain's CDR3 is CASSGTTQGETQYF. CDR3 bases: TGTGCCAGCAGCGGGACTACCCAAGGGGAGACCCAGTACTTC. The chain employs TRBV7-2 and TRBJ2-5; 7 bases are shared with TRBD2. CDR1 SGHTA and CDR2 FQGNSA come from the germline V gene. With V trimmed by 5 bases and J by 5 bases, 8 bases remained unmatched. This CDR3 region has 14 residues.

The J gene is TRBJ2-1, the V gene TRBV5-1; D gene uncertain. Germline lookup yields CDR1 SGHRS and CDR2 YFSETQ. Between the trimmed V and J ends, which lost 0 bases and 10 bases, there was a span of 5 bases. This CDR3 has 11 residues. The CDR3 protein is CASSLVGEQFF. CDR3 coding DNA: TGCGCCAGCAGCTTGGTGGGGGAGCAGTTCTTC.

The table lists this clone with a few counts. The V call is TRBV4-1, the J call TRBJ1-1, with a tentative D call TRBD1 (6 bases). CDR1 is MGHRA, CDR2 YSYEKL, per germline. The germline V and J ends were trimmed by 0 bases and 3 bases, with 11 bases remaining between them. There are 15 residues in the CDR3. In DNA form, the CDR3 reads TGCGCCAGCAGCCAAGATCCCAGGGGCTACACTGAAGCTTTCTTT. Its protein is CASSQDPRGYTEAFF.

The chain combines TRBV27 with TRBJ1-5; unclear D gene. CDR3 size: 15 residues. V lost 7 bases and J lost 0, with 13 bases in between. CDR1 is MNHEY and CDR2 is SMNVEV in the germline V gene (reference sequence). CDR3 nucleotide sequence: TGTGCCAGCAAACGCTTTCCCAATAGCAATCAGCCCCAGCATTTT. Translating it yields CASKRFPNSNQPQHF.

This sequence joins TRBV4-3 and TRBJ1-1; 7 bases are a match to TRBD1. This CDR3 region has 14 residues. From germline, CDR1 is LGHNA and CDR2 YSLEER. Trimming took 4 bases from V and 4 from J; bases not matched to a gene: 6. In DNA form, the CDR3 reads TGCGCCAGCAGCCCCCTGACAGGGAGCACTGAAGCTTTCTTT. It translates to CASSPLTGSTEAFF.